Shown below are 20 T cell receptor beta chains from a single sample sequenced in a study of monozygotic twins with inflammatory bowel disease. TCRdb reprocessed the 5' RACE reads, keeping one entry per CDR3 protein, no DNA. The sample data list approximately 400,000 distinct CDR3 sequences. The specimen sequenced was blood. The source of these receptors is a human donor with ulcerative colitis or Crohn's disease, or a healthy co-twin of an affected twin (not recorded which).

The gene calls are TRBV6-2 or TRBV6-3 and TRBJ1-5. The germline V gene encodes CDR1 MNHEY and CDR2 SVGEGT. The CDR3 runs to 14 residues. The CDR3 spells CASSYSNRDQPQHF.

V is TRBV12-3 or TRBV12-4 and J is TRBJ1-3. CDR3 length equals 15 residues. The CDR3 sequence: CASSRGLIHGNTIYF.

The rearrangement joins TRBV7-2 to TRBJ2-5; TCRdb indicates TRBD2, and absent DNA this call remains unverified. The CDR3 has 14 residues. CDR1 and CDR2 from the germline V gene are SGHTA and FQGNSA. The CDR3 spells CASSLRLAAETQYF.

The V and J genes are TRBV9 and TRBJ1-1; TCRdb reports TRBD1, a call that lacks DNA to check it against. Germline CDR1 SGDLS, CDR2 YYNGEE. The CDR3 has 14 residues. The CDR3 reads CASSTLGGNTEAFF. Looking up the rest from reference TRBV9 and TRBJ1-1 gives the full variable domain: DSGVTQTPKHLITATGQRVTLRCSPRSGDLSVYWYQQSLDQGLQFLIQYYNGEERAKGNILERFSAQQFPDLHSELNLSSLELGDSALYFCASSTLGGNTEAFFGQGTRLTVV.

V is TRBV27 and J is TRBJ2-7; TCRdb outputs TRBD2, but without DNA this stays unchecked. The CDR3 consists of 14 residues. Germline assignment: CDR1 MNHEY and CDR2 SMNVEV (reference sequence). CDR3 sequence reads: CASSWTSRTYEQYF.

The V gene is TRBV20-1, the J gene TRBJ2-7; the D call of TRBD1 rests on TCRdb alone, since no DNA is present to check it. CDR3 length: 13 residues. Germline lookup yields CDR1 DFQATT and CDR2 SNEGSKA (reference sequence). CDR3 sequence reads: CSAEDRVTYEQYF.

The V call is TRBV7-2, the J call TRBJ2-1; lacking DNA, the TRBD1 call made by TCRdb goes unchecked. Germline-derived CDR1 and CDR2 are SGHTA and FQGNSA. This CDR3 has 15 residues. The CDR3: CASVSRDRGYNEQFF.

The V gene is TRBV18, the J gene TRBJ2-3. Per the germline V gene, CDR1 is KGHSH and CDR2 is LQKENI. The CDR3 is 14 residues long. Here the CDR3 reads CASSPRSVTDTQYF.

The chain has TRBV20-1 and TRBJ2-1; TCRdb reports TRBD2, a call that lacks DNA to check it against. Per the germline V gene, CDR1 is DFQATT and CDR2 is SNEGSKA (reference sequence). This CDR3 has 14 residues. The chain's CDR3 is CSARAQRGGGEQFF.

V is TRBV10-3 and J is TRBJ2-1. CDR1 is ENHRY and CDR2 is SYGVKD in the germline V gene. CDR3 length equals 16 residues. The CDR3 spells CAISEGSRFLYNEQFF.

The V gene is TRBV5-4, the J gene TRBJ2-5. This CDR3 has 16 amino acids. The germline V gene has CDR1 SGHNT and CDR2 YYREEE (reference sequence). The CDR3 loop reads CASSLKKEAFQETQYF.

This CDR3 is CASTNQGLANYGYTF. The chain is built from TRBV19 and TRBJ1-2; TCRdb names TRBD1, which stays unverified in the absence of DNA. The CDR3 extends over 15 amino acids. Germline V gives CDR1 LNHDA, CDR2 SQIVND (reference sequence).

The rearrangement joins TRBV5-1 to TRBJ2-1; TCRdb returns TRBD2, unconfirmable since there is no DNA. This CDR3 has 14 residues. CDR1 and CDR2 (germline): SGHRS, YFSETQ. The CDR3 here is CASKDSGGYNEQFF.

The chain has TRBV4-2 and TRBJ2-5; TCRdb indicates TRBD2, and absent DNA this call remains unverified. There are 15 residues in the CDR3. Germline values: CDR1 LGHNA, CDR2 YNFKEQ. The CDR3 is CASSQEGGGQETQYF.

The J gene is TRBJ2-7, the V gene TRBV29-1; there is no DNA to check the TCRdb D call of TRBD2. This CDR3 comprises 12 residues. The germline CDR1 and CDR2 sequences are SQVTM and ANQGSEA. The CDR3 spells CSVRLAGYEQYF.

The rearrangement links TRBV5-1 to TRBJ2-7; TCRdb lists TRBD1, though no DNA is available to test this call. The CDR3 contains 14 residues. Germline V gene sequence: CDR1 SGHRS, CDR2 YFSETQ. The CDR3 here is CASSSSGQNYEQYF.

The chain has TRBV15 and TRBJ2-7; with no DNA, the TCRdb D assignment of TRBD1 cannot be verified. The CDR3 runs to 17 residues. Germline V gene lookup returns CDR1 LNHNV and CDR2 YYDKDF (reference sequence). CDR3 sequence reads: CATSTSTGTSLPYEQYF.

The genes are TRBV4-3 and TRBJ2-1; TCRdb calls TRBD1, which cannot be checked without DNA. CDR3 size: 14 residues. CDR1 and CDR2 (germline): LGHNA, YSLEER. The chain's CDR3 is CASSQSRTGDEQFF.

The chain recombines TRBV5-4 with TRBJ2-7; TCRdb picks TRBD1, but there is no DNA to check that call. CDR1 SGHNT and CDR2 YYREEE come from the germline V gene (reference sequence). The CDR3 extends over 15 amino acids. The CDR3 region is CASSQGQESSYEQYF.

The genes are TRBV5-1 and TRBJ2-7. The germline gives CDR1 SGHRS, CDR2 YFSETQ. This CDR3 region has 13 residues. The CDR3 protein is CASSLEFSYEQYF.